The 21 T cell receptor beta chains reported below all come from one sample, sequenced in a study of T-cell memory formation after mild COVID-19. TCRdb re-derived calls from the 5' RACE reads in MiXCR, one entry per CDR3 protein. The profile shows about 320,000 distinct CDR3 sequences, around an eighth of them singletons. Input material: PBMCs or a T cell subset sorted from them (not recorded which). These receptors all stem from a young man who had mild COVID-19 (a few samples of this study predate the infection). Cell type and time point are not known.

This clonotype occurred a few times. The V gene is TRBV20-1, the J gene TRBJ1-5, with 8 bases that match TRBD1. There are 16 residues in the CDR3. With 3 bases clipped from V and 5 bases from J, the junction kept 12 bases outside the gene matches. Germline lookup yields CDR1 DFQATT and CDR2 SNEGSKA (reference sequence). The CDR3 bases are TGCAGTGCTAGTGATACCGGACAGGGAGGGGATCAGCCCCAGCATTTT. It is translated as CSASDTGQGGDQPQHF.

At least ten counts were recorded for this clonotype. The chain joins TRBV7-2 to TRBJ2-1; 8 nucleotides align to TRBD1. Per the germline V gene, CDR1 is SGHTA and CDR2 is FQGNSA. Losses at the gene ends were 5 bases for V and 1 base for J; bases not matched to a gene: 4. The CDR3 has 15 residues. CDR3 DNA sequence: TGTGCCAGCAGCCCGAGGACAGGGTCCTACAATGAGCAGTTCTTC. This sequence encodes CASSPRTGSYNEQFF. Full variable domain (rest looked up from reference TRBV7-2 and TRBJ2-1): GAGVSQSPSNKVTEKGKDVELRCDPISGHTALYWYRQSLGQGLEFLIYFQGNSAPDKSGLPSDRFSAERTGGSVSTLTIQRTQQEDSAVYLCASSPRTGSYNEQFFGPGTRLTVL.

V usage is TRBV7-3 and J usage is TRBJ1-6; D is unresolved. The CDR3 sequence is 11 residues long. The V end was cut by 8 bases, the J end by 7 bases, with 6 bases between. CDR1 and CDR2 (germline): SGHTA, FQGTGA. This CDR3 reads CASGWNSPLHF. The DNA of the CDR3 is TGTGCCAGCGGGTGGAATTCACCCCTCCACTTT.

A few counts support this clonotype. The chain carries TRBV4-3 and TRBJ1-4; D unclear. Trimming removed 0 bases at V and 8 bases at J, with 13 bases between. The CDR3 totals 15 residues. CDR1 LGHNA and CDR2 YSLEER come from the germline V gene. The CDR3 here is CASSQESSRGEKLFF. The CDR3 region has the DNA TGCGCCAGCAGCCAAGAGTCCTCGAGAGGCGAAAAACTGTTTTTT.

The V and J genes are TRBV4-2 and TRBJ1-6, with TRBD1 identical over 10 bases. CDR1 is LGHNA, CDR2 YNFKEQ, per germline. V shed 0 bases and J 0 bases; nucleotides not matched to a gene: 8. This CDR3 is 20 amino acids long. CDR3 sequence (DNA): TGTGCCAGCAGCCAAGACCAAGGGACAGGGGACTACTCCTATAATTCACCCCTCCACTTT. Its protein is CASSQDQGTGDYSYNSPLHF.

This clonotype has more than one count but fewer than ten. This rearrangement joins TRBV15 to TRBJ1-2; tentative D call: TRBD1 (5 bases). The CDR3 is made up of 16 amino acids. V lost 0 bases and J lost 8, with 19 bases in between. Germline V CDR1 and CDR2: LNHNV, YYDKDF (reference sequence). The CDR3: CATSREGFMLGEGYTF. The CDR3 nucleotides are TGTGCCACCAGCAGAGAAGGTTTTATGTTGGGGGAAGGCTACACCTTC.

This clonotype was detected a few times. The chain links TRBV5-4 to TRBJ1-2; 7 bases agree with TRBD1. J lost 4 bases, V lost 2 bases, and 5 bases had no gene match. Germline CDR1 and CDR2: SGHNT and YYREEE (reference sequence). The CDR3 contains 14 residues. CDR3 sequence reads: CASSLVTGSYGYTF. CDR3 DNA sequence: TGTGCCAGCAGCTTAGTGACAGGGAGCTATGGCTACACCTTC.

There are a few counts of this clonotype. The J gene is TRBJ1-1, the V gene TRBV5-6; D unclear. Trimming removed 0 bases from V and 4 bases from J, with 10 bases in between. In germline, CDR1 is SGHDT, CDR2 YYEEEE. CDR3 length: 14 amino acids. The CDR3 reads CASSLGDWGTEAFF. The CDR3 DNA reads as TGTGCCAGCAGCTTGGGGGATTGGGGCACTGAAGCTTTCTTT.

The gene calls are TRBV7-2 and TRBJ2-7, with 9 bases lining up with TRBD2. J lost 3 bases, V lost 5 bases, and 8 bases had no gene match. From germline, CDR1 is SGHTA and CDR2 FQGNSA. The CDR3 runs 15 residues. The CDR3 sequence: CASSEVSGSFYEQYV. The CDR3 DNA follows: TGTGCCAGCAGCGAAGTTAGCGGGAGCTTCTACGAGCAGTACGTC.

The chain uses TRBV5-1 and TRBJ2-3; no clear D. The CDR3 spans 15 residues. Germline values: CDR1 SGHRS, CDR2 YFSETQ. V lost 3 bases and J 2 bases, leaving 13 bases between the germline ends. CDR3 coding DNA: TGCGCCAGCAGCTCACCCTTAGGGCCCACAGATACGCAGTATTTT. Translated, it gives CASSSPLGPTDTQYF.

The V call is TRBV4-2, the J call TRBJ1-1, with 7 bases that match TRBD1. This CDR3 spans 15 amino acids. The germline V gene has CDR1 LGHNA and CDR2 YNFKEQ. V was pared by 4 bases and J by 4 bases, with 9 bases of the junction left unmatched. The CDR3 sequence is CASSRDTGVVTEAFF. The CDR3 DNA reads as TGTGCCAGCAGCCGGGATACAGGGGTAGTCACTGAAGCTTTCTTT.

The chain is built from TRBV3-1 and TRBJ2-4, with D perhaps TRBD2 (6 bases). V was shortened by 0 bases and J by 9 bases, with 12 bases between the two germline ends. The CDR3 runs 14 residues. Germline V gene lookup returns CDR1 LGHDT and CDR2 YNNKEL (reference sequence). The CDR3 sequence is CASSQDQGGSIQYF. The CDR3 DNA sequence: TGTGCCAGCAGCCAAGATCAGGGAGGCAGCATTCAGTACTTC.

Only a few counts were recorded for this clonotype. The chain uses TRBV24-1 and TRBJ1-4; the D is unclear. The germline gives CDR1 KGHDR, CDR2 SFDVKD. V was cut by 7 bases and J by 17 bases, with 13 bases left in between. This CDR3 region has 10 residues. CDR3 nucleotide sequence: TGTGCCACCAGGAGCGCCCGACTTTTTTTT. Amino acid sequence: CATRSARLFF.

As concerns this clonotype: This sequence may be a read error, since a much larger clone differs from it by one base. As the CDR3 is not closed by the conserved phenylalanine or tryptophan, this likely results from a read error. The CDR3 DNA sequence: TGCGCCAGCAGCAGGGGGCGCGGAGAGACCCAGTACTTA. It codes for CASSRGRGETQYL. The chain uses TRBV5-1 and TRBJ2-5; 7 bases are shared with TRBD1. V was clipped by 4 bases and J by 4 bases; unmatched bases: 4. Germline assignment: CDR1 SGHRS and CDR2 YFSETQ. This CDR3 region has 13 residues.

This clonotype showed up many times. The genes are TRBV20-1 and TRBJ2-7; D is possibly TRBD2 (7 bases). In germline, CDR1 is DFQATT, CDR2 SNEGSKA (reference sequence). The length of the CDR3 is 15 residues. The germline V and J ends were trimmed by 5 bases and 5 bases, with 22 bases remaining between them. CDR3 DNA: TGCAGTGCTCCCCGACCGGGGGGCATGGGGAACGAGCAGTACTTC. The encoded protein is CSAPRPGGMGNEQYF.

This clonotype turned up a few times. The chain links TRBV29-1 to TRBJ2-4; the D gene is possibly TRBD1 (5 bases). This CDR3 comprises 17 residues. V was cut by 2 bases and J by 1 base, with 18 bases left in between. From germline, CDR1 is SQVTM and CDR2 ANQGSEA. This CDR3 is CSVELAKGIGAKNIQYF. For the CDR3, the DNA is TGCAGCGTTGAACTTGCAAAGGGGATTGGGGCCAAAAACATTCAGTACTTC. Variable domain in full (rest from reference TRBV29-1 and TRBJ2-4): SAVISQKPSRDICQRGTSLTIQCQVDSQVTMMFWYRQQPGQSLTLIATANQGSEATYESGFVIDKFPISRPNLTFSTLTVSNMSPEDSSIYLCSVELAKGIGAKNIQYFGAGTRLSVL.

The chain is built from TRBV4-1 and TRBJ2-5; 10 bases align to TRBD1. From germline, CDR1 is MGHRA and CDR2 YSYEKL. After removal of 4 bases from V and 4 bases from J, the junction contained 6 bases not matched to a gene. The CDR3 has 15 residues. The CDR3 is CASSPEGTGVETQYF. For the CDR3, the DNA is TGCGCCAGCAGCCCAGAGGGGACAGGGGTAGAGACCCAGTACTTC.

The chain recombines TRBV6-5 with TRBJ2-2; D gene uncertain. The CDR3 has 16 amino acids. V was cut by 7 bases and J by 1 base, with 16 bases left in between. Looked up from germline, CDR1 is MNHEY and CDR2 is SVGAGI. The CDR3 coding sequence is TGTGCCAGCAACCTGATCGGAACTCGGAACACCGGGGAGCTGTTTTTT. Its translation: CASNLIGTRNTGELFF.

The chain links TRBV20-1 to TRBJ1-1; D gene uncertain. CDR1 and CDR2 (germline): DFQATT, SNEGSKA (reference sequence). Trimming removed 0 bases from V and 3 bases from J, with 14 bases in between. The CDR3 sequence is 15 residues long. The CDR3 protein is CSARDPRGWDTEAFF. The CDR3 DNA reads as TGCAGTGCTAGAGATCCACGGGGTTGGGACACTGAAGCTTTCTTT.

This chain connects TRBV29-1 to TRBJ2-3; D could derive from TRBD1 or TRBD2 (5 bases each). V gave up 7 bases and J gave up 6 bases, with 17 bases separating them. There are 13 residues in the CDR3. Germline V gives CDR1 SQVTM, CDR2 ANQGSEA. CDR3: CSAIGTVFDTQYF. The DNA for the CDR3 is TGCAGCGCCATCGGGACGGTTTTCGATACGCAGTATTTT.

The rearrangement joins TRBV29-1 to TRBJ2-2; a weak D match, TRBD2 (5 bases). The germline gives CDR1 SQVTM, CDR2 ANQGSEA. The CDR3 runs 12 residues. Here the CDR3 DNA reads TGCATCGCAACCGGGGTCACCGGGGAGCTGTTTTTT. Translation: CIATGVTGELFF.